This T cell receptor beta chain emerged from a study of technical replicates of blood from a few donors (dated by TCRdb to 2016 to 2017). Comments on this clone: What this receptor recognizes is not known. There are no base qualities to consult, and no much larger clone falls within one base.

Library preparation was by the immunoSEQ multiplex PCR assay. The table comes from immuneACCESS by way of TCRdb, which keeps in-frame sequences with V and J called. Part of the clones is missing from these tables; in studies checked, under half for an unresolved V gene and the rest for unknown reasons. Across this sample there are more than 65,000 clones, with roughly 95% seen only once. Around 0.38% of the sample comes from the top ten. Looking up the germline V gene yields CDR1 SGDLS and CDR2 YYNGEE. Deletion took 0 bases off V and 1 base off J, with a span of 10 bases between the germline ends. The CDR3 measures 15 amino acids from cysteine to phenylalanine. The sequence is cut down to CDR3 DNA, 45 bases in frame from base 1.

This sequence uses TRBV9 and TRBJ1-1, with the D gene call left open. The TCR comes from a human donor in good health. Specimen: T cells isolated from PBMCs. The nucleotide sequence reads TGTGCCAGCAGCGTAGACAGCCCCCCGAACACTGAAGCTTTCTTT. Its product reads: CASSVDSPPNTEAFF.